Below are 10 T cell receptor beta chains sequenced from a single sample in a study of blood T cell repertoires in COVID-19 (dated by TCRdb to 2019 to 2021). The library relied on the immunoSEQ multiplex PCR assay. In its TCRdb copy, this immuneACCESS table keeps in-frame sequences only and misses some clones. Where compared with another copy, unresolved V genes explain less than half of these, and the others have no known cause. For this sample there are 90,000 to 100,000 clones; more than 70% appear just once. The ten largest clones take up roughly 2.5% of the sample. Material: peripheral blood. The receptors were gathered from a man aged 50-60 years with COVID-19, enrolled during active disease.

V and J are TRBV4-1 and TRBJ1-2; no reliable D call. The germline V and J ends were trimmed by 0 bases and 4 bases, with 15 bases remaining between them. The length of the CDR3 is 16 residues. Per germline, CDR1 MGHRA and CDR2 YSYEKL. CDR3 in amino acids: CASSQESGSNFYGYTF. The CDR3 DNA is TGCGCCAGCAGCCAAGAATCCGGGTCCAACTTCTATGGCTACACCTTC.

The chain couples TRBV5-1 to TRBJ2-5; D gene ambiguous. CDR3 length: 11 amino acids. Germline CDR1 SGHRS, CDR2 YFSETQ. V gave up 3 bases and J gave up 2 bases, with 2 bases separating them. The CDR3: CASSSQETQYF. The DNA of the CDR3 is TGCGCCAGCAGCTCTCAAGAGACCCAGTACTTC.

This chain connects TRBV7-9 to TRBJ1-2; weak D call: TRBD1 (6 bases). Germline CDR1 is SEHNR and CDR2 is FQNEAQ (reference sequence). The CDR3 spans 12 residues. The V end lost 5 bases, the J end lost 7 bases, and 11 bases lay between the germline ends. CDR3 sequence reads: CASSTGGAGYTF. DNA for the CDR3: TGTGCCAGCAGCACCGGGGGGGCTGGCTACACCTTC.

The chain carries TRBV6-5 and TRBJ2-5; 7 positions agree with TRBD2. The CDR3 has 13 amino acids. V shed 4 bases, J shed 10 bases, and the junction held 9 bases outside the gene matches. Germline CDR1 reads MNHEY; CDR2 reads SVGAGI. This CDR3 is CASSLIREDVQYF. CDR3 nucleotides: TGTGCCAGCAGTTTGATACGGGAGGATGTCCAGTACTTC.

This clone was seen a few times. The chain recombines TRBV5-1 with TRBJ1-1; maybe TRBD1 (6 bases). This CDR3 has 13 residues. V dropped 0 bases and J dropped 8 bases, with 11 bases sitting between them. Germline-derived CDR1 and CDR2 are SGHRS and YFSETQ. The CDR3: CASSLETGSEAFF. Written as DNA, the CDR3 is TGCGCCAGCAGCTTGGAAACAGGGTCCGAAGCTTTCTTT.

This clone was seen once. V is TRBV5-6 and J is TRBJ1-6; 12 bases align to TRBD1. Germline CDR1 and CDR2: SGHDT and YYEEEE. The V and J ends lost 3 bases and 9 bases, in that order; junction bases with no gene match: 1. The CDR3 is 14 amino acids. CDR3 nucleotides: TGTGCCAGCAGCTGGGGACAGGGGGCTTCACCCCTCCACTTT. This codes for CASSWGQGASPLHF.

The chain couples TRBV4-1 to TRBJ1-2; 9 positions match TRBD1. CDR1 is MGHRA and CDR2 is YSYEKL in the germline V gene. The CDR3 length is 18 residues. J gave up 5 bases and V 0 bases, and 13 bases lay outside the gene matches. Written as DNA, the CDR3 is TGCGCCAGCAGCCAAGATTTAGTAGAGGGACAGGGAGCGTATGGCTACACCTTC. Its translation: CASSQDLVEGQGAYGYTF.

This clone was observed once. Here the CDR3 reads CASSQDLTGAYNSPLHF. In DNA form, the CDR3 reads TGTGCCAGCAGCCAAGATCTCACAGGGGCCTATAATTCACCCCTCCACTTT. The chain is built from TRBV3-1 (or the pseudogene TRBV3-2) and TRBJ1-6; 7 bases fit TRBD1. Trimming cost V 0 bases and J 2 bases; bases outside gene matches: 4. CDR3 length: 17 residues. Germline V gene lookup returns CDR1 LGHDT and CDR2 YNNKEL (reference sequence).

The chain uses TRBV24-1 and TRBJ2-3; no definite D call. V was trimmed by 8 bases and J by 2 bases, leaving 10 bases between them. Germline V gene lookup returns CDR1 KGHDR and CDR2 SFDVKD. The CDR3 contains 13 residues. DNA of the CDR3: TGTGCCACCAAAGGCGGTACCACAGATACGCAGTATTTT. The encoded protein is CATKGGTTDTQYF.

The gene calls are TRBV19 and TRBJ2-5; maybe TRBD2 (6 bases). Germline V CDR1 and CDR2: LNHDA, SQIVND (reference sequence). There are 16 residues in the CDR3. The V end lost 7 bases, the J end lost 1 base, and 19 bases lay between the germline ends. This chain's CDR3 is CASTPRRRALQETQYF. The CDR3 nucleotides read TGTGCCAGTACCCCCCGCCGGAGGGCCCTCCAAGAGACCCAGTACTTC.